Below are 28 T cell receptor beta chains sequenced from a single sample in a study of blood T cell repertoires in COVID-19. The table came from immunoSEQ multiplex PCR; TCRdb's copy has only in-frame clones and leaves some out. Of about 88,000 clones listed, more than 75% were seen once; the top ten hold more than 12%. The sequenced sample consisted of peripheral blood. The receptors shown here come from a woman between 65 and 79 years old with acute or convalescent COVID-19.

The DNA of the CDR3 is TGTGCCAGCAGCCCGGGAGGAATGGGAACCGCCTACACAGATACGCAGTATTTT. As protein: CASSPGGMGTAYTDTQYF. This rearrangement joins TRBV28 to TRBJ2-3; TRBD2 matches at 7 bases. Germline-derived CDR1 and CDR2 are MDHEN and SYDVKM. The CDR3 is made up of 18 amino acids. The junction had 17 bases not matched to a gene; V was cut back by 6 bases and J by 2 bases.

This sequence joins TRBV7-2 and TRBJ2-3; weak D call: TRBD1 (5 bases). Germline values: CDR1 SGHTA, CDR2 FQGNSA. The V gene lost 5 bases and the J gene lost 2 bases, with 14 bases spanning the gap. The CDR3 runs 15 residues. The CDR3 DNA reads TGTGCCAGCAGCCCAGGTACAGGCTACACAGATACGCAGTATTTT. Encoded protein: CASSPGTGYTDTQYF.

The rearrangement uses TRBV5-4 and TRBJ1-2; no clear D. Trimming took 5 bases from V and 0 from J, leaving 11 bases between them. The germline gives CDR1 SGHNT, CDR2 YYREEE (reference sequence). The CDR3 has 14 residues. CDR3 bases: TGTGCCAGCAGAACCGGTTCTGCTAACTATGGCTACACCTTC. Protein product: CASRTGSANYGYTF. Supplemented by reference TRBV5-4 and TRBJ1-2, the full variable domain reads ETGVTQSPTHLIKTRGQQVTLRCSSQSGHNTVSWYQQALGQGPQFIFQYYREEENGRGNFPPRFSGLQFPNYSSELNVNALELDDSALYLCASRTGSANYGYTFGSGTRLTVV.

The chain carries TRBV6-1 and TRBJ2-7, with 10 bases lining up with TRBD2. This CDR3 is 13 amino acids long. From germline, CDR1 is MNHNS and CDR2 SASEGT. The DNA of the CDR3 is TGTGCCAGCAGAGAAGCGGGGGGGCGGGAGCAGTACGTC. It codes for CASREAGGREQYV.

This clone was seen a few times. The CDR3 region has the DNA TGCGCCAGCGCTACTACAGGGATGGATCAGCCCCAGCATTTT. It encodes CASATTGMDQPQHF. V gene TRBV5-1 combines with J gene TRBJ1-5, with D possibly matching TRBD1 (6 bases). V lost 7 bases to trimming and J lost 5 bases, with 16 bases between them. The CDR3 length is 14 residues. CDR1 SGHRS and CDR2 YFSETQ come from the germline V gene.

The chain couples TRBV10-3 to TRBJ1-5, with D possibly matching TRBD1 (5 bases). The germline gives CDR1 ENHRY, CDR2 SYGVKD. Between the trimmed V and J ends, which lost 5 bases and 3 bases, there was a span of 11 bases. The CDR3 spans 14 residues. DNA of the CDR3: TGTGCCATCAGTCAGGGTGTGGACAATCAGCCCCAGCATTTT. This sequence encodes CAISQGVDNQPQHF.

This clone was picked up one time. This chain connects TRBV6-6 to TRBJ2-7; 7 bases match TRBD1. The CDR3 is made up of 13 amino acids. V shed 6 bases and J 3 bases; nucleotides not matched to a gene: 5. The germline CDR1 and CDR2 sequences are MNHNY and SVGAGI (reference sequence). The CDR3 sequence: CASSWGTDYEQYV. The CDR3 DNA is TGTGCCAGCAGCTGGGGGACAGACTACGAGCAGTACGTC.

The chain combines TRBV7-9 with TRBJ2-1; 8 bases line up with TRBD1. Germline V gene sequence: CDR1 SEHNR, CDR2 FQNEAQ (reference sequence). V lost 6 bases and J lost 9; bases outside the gene matches: 13. This CDR3 comprises 15 residues. This chain's CDR3 is CASSPRTGFFSEQFF. CDR3 coding DNA: TGTGCCAGCAGTCCCAGGACAGGGTTTTTCAGTGAGCAGTTCTTC.

J is TRBJ2-3 and V is TRBV5-1; D may be TRBD2 (5 bases). This CDR3 comprises 13 residues. Germline-derived CDR1 and CDR2 are SGHRS and YFSETQ. V gave up 4 bases and J gave up 3 bases, with 9 bases separating them. The CDR3 nucleotides are TGCGCCAGCAGCGGGAGAGAAACAGATACGCAGTATTTT. Protein sequence: CASSGRETDTQYF. The variable domain in full, completed from reference TRBV5-1 and TRBJ2-3, reads KAGVTQTPRYLIKTRGQQVTLSCSPISGHRSVSWYQQTPGQGLQFLFEYFSETQRNKGNFPGRFSGRQFSNSRSEMNVSTLELGDSALYLCASSGRETDTQYFGPGTRLTVL.

The chain has TRBV3-1 (or the pseudogene TRBV3-2) and TRBJ1-4; D ambiguous. Trimming cost V 0 bases and J 8 bases, with 13 bases left between them. CDR1 is LGHDT and CDR2 is YNNKEL in the germline V gene (reference sequence). The CDR3 loop spans 15 amino acids. CDR3 amino acids: CASSQEGRGKEKLFF. As DNA, the CDR3 is TGTGCCAGCAGCCAAGAAGGGCGGGGAAAGGAAAAACTGTTTTTT.

The chain joins TRBV7-2 to TRBJ1-2, with TRBD1 matching 11 bases. This CDR3 is 16 amino acids long. The V and J ends lost 0 bases and 4 bases, in that order; junction bases with no gene match: 4. Germline V gives CDR1 SGHTA, CDR2 FQGNSA. CDR3 amino acids: CASSLARTGGVYGYTF. For the CDR3, the DNA is TGTGCCAGCAGCTTAGCAAGGACAGGGGGCGTCTATGGCTACACCTTC.

This clone turned up a few times. The chain couples TRBV6-5 to TRBJ2-1, with 14 bases matching TRBD2. The germline gives CDR1 MNHEY, CDR2 SVGAGI. Trimming at V came to 7 bases and at J to 7 bases, leaving 6 bases not matched to a gene. CDR3 length: 15 residues. The CDR3 coding sequence is TGTGCCAGCAACGTCGGGACTAGCGGGAGAAATGAGCAGTTCTTC. This encodes CASNVGTSGRNEQFF.

The rearrangement uses TRBV9 and TRBJ2-5; D possibly corresponds to TRBD1 (5 bases). Trimming stripped 4 bases from V and 5 bases from J, with 9 bases between. Germline-derived CDR1 and CDR2 are SGDLS and YYNGEE. This CDR3 comprises 12 residues. CDR3: CASSPGWETQYF. The CDR3 nucleotides are TGTGCCAGCAGCCCAGGGTGGGAGACCCAGTACTTC.

This clone appeared a few times. The CDR3 loop reads CASSQELGQTFEKLFF. The CDR3 DNA reads as TGCGCCAGCAGCCAAGAATTGGGACAGACCTTTGAAAAACTGTTTTTT. V and J are TRBV4-3 and TRBJ1-4; 7 bases fit TRBD1. This CDR3 comprises 16 residues. Trimming at V came to 0 bases and at J to 7 bases, leaving 8 bases not matched to a gene. The germline CDR1 and CDR2 sequences are LGHNA and YSLEER.

This sequence joins TRBV7-8 and TRBJ2-3, with 9 bases lining up with TRBD2. Germline V gene sequence: CDR1 SGHVS, CDR2 FQNEAQ. The CDR3 is made up of 16 amino acids. Losses at the gene ends were 2 bases for V and 0 bases for J; bases not matched to a gene: 3. The DNA for the CDR3 is TGTGCCAGCAGCTTAAGAGCGGGGGGCAGCACAGATACGCAGTATTTT. It codes for CASSLRAGGSTDTQYF.

In this sample, this clone turned up once. This chain links TRBV7-2 with TRBJ2-5; a possible D gene is TRBD1 (6 bases). The ends were cut back, 3 bases at V and 0 bases at J, with 17 bases in the middle. Germline CDR1 SGHTA, CDR2 FQGNSA. The CDR3 sequence is 17 residues long. CDR3 in amino acids: CASSFILQGAYQETQYF. The DNA for the CDR3 is TGTGCCAGCAGCTTTATTTTACAGGGAGCCTACCAAGAGACCCAGTACTTC.

This sequence joins TRBV28 and TRBJ1-4; 9 nucleotides agree with TRBD1. Trimming cost V 6 bases and J 0 bases; bases outside gene matches: 11. The germline CDR1 and CDR2 sequences are MDHEN and SYDVKM. The CDR3 has 18 residues. CDR3 region: CASSWDRAKPATNEKLFF. DNA for the CDR3: TGTGCCAGCAGCTGGGACAGGGCCAAACCTGCAACTAATGAAAAACTGTTTTTT.

This chain links TRBV29-1 with TRBJ2-5; 7 bases fit TRBD1. J was trimmed by 9 bases and V by 4 bases; bases with no gene match: 5. The CDR3 is made up of 11 amino acids. From germline, CDR1 is SQVTM and CDR2 ANQGSEA. The chain's CDR3 is CSVVQGQAQYF. The CDR3 DNA reads as TGCAGCGTTGTACAGGGGCAGGCCCAGTACTTC.

This rearrangement joins TRBV12-5 to TRBJ1-1, with 8 bases identical to TRBD1. There are 15 residues in the CDR3. V lost 4 bases to trimming and J lost 6 bases; unmatched junction nucleotides: 10. Germline V gives CDR1 LGHNT, CDR2 FRNRAP. Here the CDR3 reads CASGWGDRRGAEAFF. Here the CDR3 DNA reads TGTGCTAGTGGTTGGGGGGACAGGAGGGGTGCTGAAGCTTTCTTT.

The chain combines TRBV25-1 with TRBJ1-2; 7 bases match TRBD1. Germline CDR1 and CDR2: MGHDK and SYGVNS. V was pared by 5 bases and J by 4 bases, with 16 bases of the junction left unmatched. The CDR3 runs to 17 residues. The CDR3 sequence is CASSPLNPLTGPYGYTF. The CDR3 bases are TGTGCCAGCAGTCCCTTAAACCCCCTGACAGGGCCCTATGGCTACACCTTC.

The J gene is TRBJ1-2, the V gene TRBV30; no clear D gene. Trimming pared 1 base from V and 8 bases from J, leaving 17 bases between. Germline CDR1 and CDR2: GTSNPN and SVGIG (reference sequence). This CDR3 spans 14 amino acids. CDR3 coding DNA: TGTGCCTGGAGTGGGATAGGAGGGATGGGAGGCTACACCTTC. Protein sequence: CAWSGIGGMGGYTF.

This rearrangement joins TRBV5-5 to TRBJ1-2; 7 bases match TRBD1. This CDR3 spans 14 amino acids. V shed 0 bases, J shed 2 bases, and the junction held 1 base outside the gene matches. CDR1 SGHKS and CDR2 YYEKEE come from the germline V gene (reference sequence). CDR3 coding DNA: TGTGCCAGCAGCTTGGGAGGGGGCAACTATGGCTACACCTTC. Amino acid sequence: CASSLGGGNYGYTF.

The CDR3 sequence is CASSQDVFKTLSSGNTIYF. CDR3 coding DNA: TGCGCCAGCAGCCAAGACGTATTCAAGACATTGAGCTCTGGAAACACCATATATTTT. This chain connects TRBV4-3 to TRBJ1-3, with D uncertain. The V end was cut by 0 bases, the J end by 0 bases, with 18 bases between. The germline CDR1 and CDR2 sequences are LGHNA and YSLEER. The CDR3 runs 19 residues.

The gene calls are TRBV27 and TRBJ2-5; weak D call: TRBD2 (5 bases). V was shortened by 2 bases and J by 1 base, with 8 bases between the two germline ends. The CDR3 is 14 amino acids. CDR1 is MNHEY, CDR2 SMNVEV, per germline (reference sequence). The CDR3 protein is CASSLISGQETQYF. The DNA for the CDR3 is TGTGCCAGCAGTTTAATAAGCGGCCAAGAGACCCAGTACTTC.

The chain employs TRBV6-2 or TRBV6-3 and TRBJ2-5; 7 bases are a match to TRBD1. The CDR3 totals 18 residues. Trimming took 3 bases from V and 7 from J; bases not matched to a gene: 20. Per germline, CDR1 MNHEY and CDR2 SVGEGT. This chain's CDR3 is CASSYRLGDSDERGTQYF. For the CDR3, the DNA is TGTGCCAGCAGTTATAGGTTAGGGGACAGCGACGAAAGGGGGACCCAGTACTTC.

The chain is built from TRBV7-6 and TRBJ1-6, with D possibly TRBD1 on 6 matching bases. V was clipped by 5 bases and J by 6 bases, with 11 bases between them. CDR1 and CDR2 (germline): SGHVS, FNYEAQ. The CDR3 extends over 14 amino acids. The DNA for the CDR3 is TGTGCCAGCAGCGAAGGACAGATTAATTCACCCCTCCACTTT. It specifies CASSEGQINSPLHF.

The rearrangement links TRBV16 to TRBJ1-1; possible D gene TRBD1, 5 bases. The CDR3 sequence is 16 residues long. With 4 bases removed from V and 6 bases from J, the gap between germline ends came to 21 bases. Germline CDR1 reads KGHSY; CDR2 reads FQNENV. The CDR3 DNA is TGTGCCAGCAGCCCCCCCGGCGAACGCACAGGCGCTGAAGCTTTCTTT. As protein: CASSPPGERTGAEAFF. Based on the CDR3 plus reference TRBV16 and TRBJ1-1, the full variable domain is GEEVAQTPKHLVRGEGQKAKLYCAPIKGHSYVFWYQQVLKNEFKFLISFQNENVFDETGMPKERFSAKCLPNSPCSLEIQATKLEDSAVYFCASSPPGERTGAEAFFGQGTRLTVV.

This clone is a singleton in its sample. V and J are TRBV30 and TRBJ1-1; D gene uncertain. The germline V gene encodes CDR1 GTSNPN and CDR2 SVGIG (reference sequence). This CDR3 spans 14 amino acids. Trimming left V 0 bases short and J 3 bases short, with 11 bases between. The CDR3 DNA reads as TGTGCCTGGAGTGTAACACACGGGGACACTGAAGCTTTCTTT. Its translation is CAWSVTHGDTEAFF.